The 24 T cell receptor beta chains below come from one sample, sequenced in a study of monozygotic twins with inflammatory bowel disease. TCRdb reprocessed the 5' RACE reads, keeping one entry per CDR3 protein, no DNA. In all, the sample yields over 100,000 distinct CDR3 sequences. The sample comprised blood. These receptors originate from a human donor with ulcerative colitis or Crohn's disease, or a healthy co-twin of an affected twin (not recorded which).

This rearrangement joins TRBV20-1 to TRBJ2-1; TCRdb names TRBD2, which stays unverified in the absence of DNA. The CDR3 sequence is 16 residues long. Per the germline V gene, CDR1 is DFQATT and CDR2 is SNEGSKA (reference sequence). The CDR3 sequence: CSARDDSGSSYNEQFF.

The chain uses TRBV5-1 and TRBJ1-3; TCRdb returns TRBD1, unconfirmable since there is no DNA. The CDR3 is 17 amino acids. The germline V gene has CDR1 SGHRS and CDR2 YFSETQ. CDR3 sequence: CASSFGTGGSAGNTIYF.

The J gene is TRBJ1-6, the V gene TRBV28; the TRBD1 assignment by TCRdb is unverifiable without DNA. The germline V gene encodes CDR1 MDHEN and CDR2 SYDVKM. This CDR3 contains 16 residues. This CDR3 reads CASTPGGGSYNSPLHF.

This chain joins TRBV7-9 and TRBJ2-1. From germline, CDR1 is SEHNR and CDR2 FQNEAQ (reference sequence). The CDR3 covers 14 residues. CDR3 protein: CASSFSGSGSEQFF.

The J gene is TRBJ1-6, the V gene TRBV18. From germline, CDR1 is KGHSH and CDR2 LQKENI. The CDR3 is made up of 15 amino acids. The CDR3 protein is CASSPMELYNSPLHF.

The J gene is TRBJ1-3, the V gene TRBV12-3 or TRBV12-4; TCRdb reports TRBD1, a call that lacks DNA to check it against. The CDR3 is 13 residues long. The CDR3 region is CASRRDVGNTIYF.

V is TRBV12-3 or TRBV12-4 and J is TRBJ2-1; TCRdb's D call, TRBD1, is unchecked because there is no DNA. There are 16 residues in the CDR3. CDR3 loop: CASHPGGLGSYNEQFF.

This sequence joins TRBV28 and TRBJ2-5; TCRdb's D gene call, TRBD1, goes unchecked for lack of DNA. The CDR3 consists of 15 residues. Germline loops: CDR1 MDHEN, CDR2 SYDVKM. The CDR3 is CASSSDRRRVKTQYF.

The chain is built from TRBV28 and TRBJ2-4. CDR3 length equals 14 residues. The germline CDR1 and CDR2 sequences are MDHEN and SYDVKM. This CDR3 is CASSLGLAKNIQYF.

The chain is built from TRBV20-1 and TRBJ1-5; TCRdb names TRBD1, which stays unverified in the absence of DNA. This CDR3 comprises 12 residues. The germline V gene encodes CDR1 DFQATT and CDR2 SNEGSKA (reference sequence). CDR3 sequence reads: CSASGGNQPQHF.

This chain joins TRBV5-6 and TRBJ2-4; there is no DNA to check the TCRdb D call of TRBD1. The CDR3 length is 15 residues. Germline V CDR1 and CDR2: SGHDT, YYEEEE. CDR3 residues: CASSRTGLDKNIQYF.

The V call is TRBV7-3, the J call TRBJ1-1; TCRdb returns TRBD1, unconfirmable since there is no DNA. Germline V gene lookup returns CDR1 SGHTA and CDR2 FQGTGA. The CDR3 contains 15 residues. CDR3: CASSLGAGVDTEAFF.

This rearrangement joins TRBV15 to TRBJ1-4; TCRdb outputs TRBD1, but without DNA this stays unchecked. CDR3 length: 19 amino acids. Germline V lookup: CDR1 LNHNV, CDR2 YYDKDF (reference sequence). The CDR3 loop reads CATSRGIGTVLTTNEKLFF.

The rearrangement uses TRBV18 and TRBJ1-5. Germline CDR1 reads KGHSH; CDR2 reads LQKENI. The CDR3 has 13 residues. CDR3 amino acids: CASSPPSNQPQHF.

This chain joins TRBV5-1 and TRBJ2-5; absent DNA, TCRdb's TRBD1 call cannot be checked. Germline V gene lookup returns CDR1 SGHRS and CDR2 YFSETQ. The CDR3 runs to 14 residues. This chain's CDR3 is CASSLEAGQETQYF.

V is TRBV5-1 and J is TRBJ2-5; TCRdb picks TRBD2, but there is no DNA to check that call. This CDR3 contains 14 residues. Germline loops: CDR1 SGHRS, CDR2 YFSETQ. CDR3 loop: CASTLLAGDETQYF.

J is TRBJ2-5 and V is TRBV7-9. Germline lookup yields CDR1 SEHNR and CDR2 FQNEAQ (reference sequence). The CDR3 covers 11 residues. The CDR3 is CASSFVMTQYF.

The chain joins TRBV6-5 to TRBJ2-1; TCRdb gives TRBD2 as the D gene, but with no DNA this cannot be confirmed. This CDR3 is 13 amino acids long. Germline CDR1 MNHEY, CDR2 SVGAGI. CDR3 amino acids: CASSSSGRLEQFF.

The rearrangement joins TRBV7-2 to TRBJ1-1; there is no DNA to check the TCRdb D call of TRBD1. From germline, CDR1 is SGHTA and CDR2 FQGNSA. The CDR3 is made up of 15 amino acids. The CDR3 here is CASTQRGGAGTEAFF. The whole variable domain, filled in from reference TRBV7-2 and TRBJ1-1, reads GAGVSQSPSNKVTEKGKDVELRCDPISGHTALYWYRQSLGQGLEFLIYFQGNSAPDKSGLPSDRFSAERTGGSVSTLTIQRTQQEDSAVYLCASTQRGGAGTEAFFGQGTRLTVV.

The CDR3: CAISDRDRGMEETQYF. The chain couples TRBV10-3 to TRBJ2-5; without DNA, the TCRdb call of TRBD1 cannot be checked. CDR1 ENHRY and CDR2 SYGVKD come from the germline V gene. The CDR3 is 16 residues long.

The CDR3 loop reads CSVGAGWAMNTEAFF. The chain has TRBV29-1 and TRBJ1-1; TCRdb calls TRBD1, which cannot be checked without DNA. Germline V gene sequence: CDR1 SQVTM, CDR2 ANQGSEA. The CDR3 contains 15 residues. Together with reference TRBV29-1 and TRBJ1-1, the CDR3 gives the full variable domain: SAVISQKPSRDICQRGTSLTIQCQVDSQVTMMFWYRQQPGQSLTLIATANQGSEATYESGFVIDKFPISRPNLTFSTLTVSNMSPEDSSIYLCSVGAGWAMNTEAFFGQGTRLTVV.

J is TRBJ1-1 and V is TRBV19; TCRdb picks TRBD1, but there is no DNA to check that call. The CDR3 has 13 amino acids. Germline V CDR1 and CDR2: LNHDA, SQIVND (reference sequence). The CDR3 is CASRKGALTEAFF.

The V gene is TRBV20-1, the J gene TRBJ2-1; TCRdb picks TRBD2, but there is no DNA to check that call. Germline values: CDR1 DFQATT, CDR2 SNEGSKA (reference sequence). This CDR3 is built from 15 residues. CDR3 protein: CSARDGTRDYNEQFF.

The chain links TRBV6-4 to TRBJ2-1; the D gene TCRdb calls, TRBD2, cannot be checked with no DNA. The CDR3 consists of 15 residues. CDR1 is MRHNA and CDR2 is SNTAGT in the germline V gene. The CDR3 sequence is CASSSEDTRGNEQFF.